This T cell receptor beta chain was found in a study of cytomegalovirus exposure and HLA in healthy donors. Primers: 60 Vbeta forward and 13 Jbeta reverse. Method: immunoSEQ multiplex PCR; TCRdb's copy keeps in-frame clones and lacks some. Found here are about 110,000 clones, 65% to 90% of them singletons; the top ten hold less than 2.5%. On this clone itself: Its cognate antigen is unknown.

Findings and limits, study-wide: Data from an earlier analysis indicated that most TCR beta V segments were productive either about 90% or about 30% of the time. In a later analysis, TCR beta V- and J-gene trimming showed a link to a missense DCLRE1C variant. DRB1 had the most TCR associations and HLA-C the fewest, a later analysis found, with rates varying by HLA locus.

This CDR3 region has 16 residues. J lost 7 bases, V lost 1 base, and 12 bases had no gene match. Per germline, CDR1 LNHDA and CDR2 SQIVND (reference sequence). These donors, healthy bone marrow donors, were studied. The origin of this receptor is a woman under 40 in good health and CMV-seronegative. The sequenced sample was PBMCs. The J gene is TRBJ1-2, the V gene TRBV19; 7 bases line up with TRBD1. The CDR3: CASSIAGPRGVIGYTF. Here the CDR3 DNA reads TGTGCCAGTAGTATAGCGGGACCCAGGGGGGTTATTGGCTACACCTTC.